This TCR beta chain stems from a study of blood T cell repertoires in COVID-19. Study summary: Researchers got acute and convalescent COVID-19 samples from the United States, Italy and Spain. The cDNA or gDNA used as material had been derived from T cells, B-cell-depleted T cells, or PBMCs.

Per the study methods: Counts of nucleated cells, estimated from reference gene primer amplification, were obtained. The protocol was immunoSEQ multiplex PCR, while the TCRdb copy is restricted to in-frame clones and leaves out a portion. That table is the source of V, J and clone size, and D and trimming were worked out from the DNA. The sample comprises 390,000 or so clones, around 90% of which are singletons, and around 6.3% rests with the top ten. Germline CDR1 is SQVTM and CDR2 is ANQGSEA. This CDR3 has 13 residues. V lost 5 bases and J lost 8; bases outside the gene matches: 9. The rearrangement joins TRBV29-1 to TRBJ2-4; 7 nucleotides match TRBD2. The sequenced material came from peripheral blood. This clonotype originated in a young man with active or convalescent COVID-19. The CDR3 nucleotides are TGCAGCGTTTCGCGGGGGAGAGGAGACATTCAGTACTTC. Its protein product is CSVSRGRGDIQYF.